These 25 T cell receptor beta chains came from one sample sequenced in a study of vaccination effects on CD4 cells after COVID-19. Sequencing was preceded by expansion of antigen-specific CD4+ T cells with viral peptide pools in the ViraFEST assay. Culture lasted 10 days before CD4+ T cell isolation. Participants each got two BNT162b2 or mRNA-1273 vaccine doses. TCRdb keeps only in-frame clones here, not all; method: immunoSEQ multiplex PCR. The table records approximately 25,000 clones, under 90% of them present only once. Their specific antigens are unknown. The material was CD4+ T cells from PBMCs cultured with HCoV-NL63 spike peptides, obtained after COVID-19 vaccination. The receptor source for this set is a human donor who received a COVID-19 vaccine. Some clones in this sample may be carry-over from other donors' samples.

CDR3 coding DNA: TGTGCCAGCAGCTCCTCCACAGATACGCAGTATTTT. This codes for CASSSSTDTQYF. The chain links TRBV12-3 or TRBV12-4 to TRBJ2-3, with unresolved D. The CDR3 contains 12 residues. The germline V and J ends were trimmed by 6 bases and 2 bases, with 6 bases remaining between them.

The chain links TRBV5-1 to TRBJ2-4; possible D gene TRBD2, 6 bases. Germline CDR1 and CDR2: SGHRS and YFSETQ. V was pared by 1 base and J by 7 bases, with 18 bases between. The CDR3 is 16 residues long. The chain's CDR3 is CASSLSIRGGGNIQYF. The CDR3 coding sequence is TGCGCCAGCAGCTTGTCCATCCGGGGCGGAGGGAACATTCAGTACTTC.

V and J are TRBV7-2 and TRBJ1-2; D is undetermined. This CDR3 contains 14 residues. Trimming stripped 1 base from V and 8 bases from J, with 14 bases between. The germline V gene has CDR1 SGHTA and CDR2 FQGNSA. CDR3 in amino acids: CASSLDGGFGGYTF. The CDR3 nucleotides read TGTGCCAGCAGCTTAGATGGTGGATTTGGGGGCTACACCTTC.

The chain couples TRBV30 to TRBJ1-6; D not resolved. The V gene lost 2 bases and the J gene lost 0 bases, with 8 bases spanning the gap. In germline, CDR1 is GTSNPN, CDR2 SVGIG (reference sequence). This CDR3 spans 15 amino acids. The CDR3 reads CAWSPLSSYNSPLHF. For the CDR3, the DNA is TGTGCCTGGAGTCCCCTAAGCTCCTATAATTCACCCCTCCACTTT.

This chain connects TRBV6-5 to TRBJ2-2, with a weak D call TRBD2 (5 bases). The germline V gene has CDR1 MNHEY and CDR2 SVGAGI. Trimming pared 11 bases from V and 0 bases from J, leaving 10 bases between. The CDR3 totals 13 residues. This CDR3 reads CAGMDSNTGELFF. CDR3 nucleotide sequence: TGTGCCGGGATGGACTCGAACACCGGGGAGCTGTTTTTT.

The rearrangement joins TRBV7-9 to TRBJ2-7, with D unresolved. Trimming took 7 bases from V and 4 from J, leaving 20 bases between them. Germline loops: CDR1 SEHNR, CDR2 FQNEAQ (reference sequence). This CDR3 has 15 amino acids. CDR3 in amino acids: CASTSPRYFSYEQYV. CDR3 sequence (DNA): TGTGCCAGCACCTCCCCCAGATACTTCTCATACGAGCAGTACGTC.

This chain connects TRBV24-1 to TRBJ2-1, with TRBD2 as a possible D gene (5 bases). The germline V gene has CDR1 KGHDR and CDR2 SFDVKD. V was shortened by 1 base and J by 9 bases, with 9 bases between the two germline ends. This CDR3 spans 13 amino acids. The CDR3 sequence: CATSDFPGFEQFF. CDR3 bases: TGTGCCACCAGTGATTTTCCGGGATTTGAGCAGTTCTTC.

The table lists this clone with a count of one. CDR3 loop: CASLERRGGLPYEQYV. As DNA, the CDR3 is TGTGCCAGCCTAGAAAGACGGGGGGGACTCCCTTACGAGCAGTACGTC. The V call is TRBV25-1, the J call TRBJ2-7; TRBD2 matches at 8 bases. Per germline, CDR1 MGHDK and CDR2 SYGVNS. V lost 8 bases to trimming and J lost 4 bases; unmatched junction nucleotides: 16. The CDR3 runs to 16 residues.

This clone was seen a few times. V gene TRBV3-1 (or the pseudogene TRBV3-2) combines with J gene TRBJ1-5; 8 bases are shared with TRBD1. CDR3 size: 15 residues. Looked up from germline, CDR1 is LGHDT and CDR2 is YNNKEL (reference sequence). V shed 0 bases, J shed 6 bases, and the junction held 4 bases outside the gene matches. In nucleotides, the CDR3 is TGTGCCAGCAGCCAAGACAGGGGGCGCGGTCAGCCCCAGCATTTT. Amino acid sequence: CASSQDRGRGQPQHF.

The chain joins TRBV7-9 to TRBJ1-3; D is unclear. Germline CDR1 reads SEHNR; CDR2 reads FQNEAQ (reference sequence). Trimming shortened V by 5 bases and J by 3 bases, and 8 bases separated the two germline ends. CDR3 size: 13 residues. The CDR3 region is CASSENVGNTIYF. The CDR3 coding sequence is TGTGCCAGCAGCGAGAACGTTGGAAACACCATATATTTT.

The gene calls are TRBV18 and TRBJ1-4; 9 nucleotides match TRBD1. With V trimmed by 3 bases and J by 7 bases, 6 bases remained unmatched. Germline V gene data show CDR1 as KGHSH and CDR2 as LQKENI. The CDR3 is made up of 15 amino acids. CDR3 nucleotide sequence: TGTGCCAGCTCACCGCAGACAGGGGGACGTGAAAAACTGTTTTTT. The encoded protein is CASSPQTGGREKLFF.

The genes are TRBV28 and TRBJ1-3; no clear D. The CDR3 spans 11 residues. Germline V lookup: CDR1 MDHEN, CDR2 SYDVKM. Trimming took off 6 bases at V and 3 bases at J, with 3 bases between the two ends. This chain's CDR3 is CASRDGNTIYF. The CDR3 DNA is TGTGCCAGCAGAGATGGAAACACCATATATTTT.

The genes are TRBV4-3 and TRBJ1-1; D unresolved. Germline CDR1 and CDR2: LGHNA and YSLEER. The CDR3 sequence is 14 residues long. V was clipped by 0 bases and J by 11 bases, with 16 bases between them. In DNA, the CDR3 is TGCGCCAGCAGCCAAGAATCAATGGGATTTGATGCTTTCTTT. Its protein is CASSQESMGFDAFF.

The chain combines TRBV27 with TRBJ2-1, with D possibly being TRBD1 (5 bases). Between the trimmed V and J ends, which lost 2 bases and 8 bases, there was a span of 22 bases. CDR1 MNHEY and CDR2 SMNVEV come from the germline V gene (reference sequence). The CDR3 loop spans 17 amino acids. CDR3 region: CASSLGARHLEIYEQFF. In nucleotides, the CDR3 is TGTGCCAGCAGTTTAGGGGCAAGGCATTTAGAAATCTATGAGCAGTTCTTC.

In this sample, this clone turned up a few times. The chain has TRBV5-1 and TRBJ1-6, with 9 bases matching TRBD1. Germline CDR1 and CDR2: SGHRS and YFSETQ. The CDR3 covers 13 residues. V lost 4 bases to trimming and J lost 10 bases; unmatched junction nucleotides: 3. The CDR3 DNA is TGCGCCAGCAGCCCGGGACAGGGATCACCCCTCCACTTT. It encodes CASSPGQGSPLHF.

The chain recombines TRBV5-4 with TRBJ1-6, with D possibly being TRBD1 (6 bases). Trimming stripped 3 bases from V and 6 bases from J, with 22 bases between. The CDR3 is made up of 18 amino acids. Germline lookup yields CDR1 SGHNT and CDR2 YYREEE (reference sequence). The CDR3 DNA follows: TGTGCCAGCAGCTCTGAAAGATCGTCAGACAGGCTTAATTCACCCCTCCACTTT. It specifies CASSSERSSDRLNSPLHF.

The CDR3 region has the DNA TGCGCCAGCAGCCCCTCGAACATGCCGAACACTGAAGCTTTCTTT. Its protein is CASSPSNMPNTEAFF. The gene calls are TRBV5-1 and TRBJ1-1; D unclear. Between the trimmed V and J ends, which lost 4 bases and 1 base, there was a span of 14 bases. Germline V gene sequence: CDR1 SGHRS, CDR2 YFSETQ. The length of the CDR3 is 15 residues.

This clone was counted between two and nine times. The chain uses TRBV28 and TRBJ1-6, with D perhaps TRBD1 (6 bases). There are 16 residues in the CDR3. Between the trimmed V and J ends, which lost 7 bases and 0 bases, there was a span of 13 bases. CDR1 is MDHEN, CDR2 SYDVKM, per germline. CDR3 sequence reads: CASKGQLSSYNSPLHF. CDR3 sequence (DNA): TGTGCCAGCAAAGGACAGTTAAGCTCCTATAATTCACCCCTCCACTTT.

The rearrangement links TRBV5-1 to TRBJ2-1; 10 bases agree with TRBD2. The V and J ends lost 4 bases and 7 bases, in that order; junction bases with no gene match: 11. Germline lookup yields CDR1 SGHRS and CDR2 YFSETQ. This CDR3 is 16 amino acids long. CDR3 amino acids: CASSLTSGAGVNEQFF. CDR3 sequence (DNA): TGCGCCAGCAGCCTTACTAGCGGGGCAGGCGTGAATGAGCAGTTCTTC.

The chain has TRBV11-2 and TRBJ1-4; the D gene is possibly TRBD1 (5 bases). Germline V gives CDR1 SGHAT, CDR2 FQNNGV. Between the trimmed V and J ends, which lost 5 bases and 4 bases, there was a span of 14 bases. CDR3 length: 15 amino acids. CDR3 residues: CASSEGDGINEKLFF. The CDR3 bases are TGTGCCAGCAGCGAAGGGGACGGAATTAATGAAAAACTGTTTTTT.

The chain combines TRBV6-6 with TRBJ1-3; the D is unclear. Germline V gives CDR1 MNHNY, CDR2 SVGAGI (reference sequence). This CDR3 has 15 amino acids. V was trimmed by 5 bases and J by 0 bases, leaving 11 bases between them. CDR3 DNA sequence: TGTGCCAGCAGTATCCAAGTCGGCTCTGGAAACACCATATATTTT. As protein: CASSIQVGSGNTIYF.

This clone is a singleton in its sample. The V gene is TRBV7-2, the J gene TRBJ2-7; 8 bases match TRBD1. CDR1 SGHTA and CDR2 FQGNSA come from the germline V gene. CDR3 length equals 15 residues. Trimming at V came to 5 bases and at J to 1 base, leaving 7 bases not matched to a gene. DNA for the CDR3: TGTGCCAGCAGCCCGGACAGGGCCATTTCCTACGAGCAGTACGTC. Amino acids: CASSPDRAISYEQYV.

This chain connects TRBV5-1 to TRBJ2-1; D gene ambiguous. This CDR3 has 13 residues. Germline values: CDR1 SGHRS, CDR2 YFSETQ. V dropped 0 bases and J dropped 6 bases, with 7 bases sitting between them. The CDR3: CASSLGRINEQFF. CDR3 nucleotide sequence: TGCGCCAGCAGCTTGGGACGCATCAATGAGCAGTTCTTC.

The chain carries TRBV5-1 and TRBJ1-2; maybe TRBD1 (5 bases). Between the trimmed V and J ends, which lost 3 bases and 0 bases, there was a span of 12 bases. This CDR3 region has 15 residues. Germline V lookup: CDR1 SGHRS, CDR2 YFSETQ. CDR3 coding DNA: TGCGCCAGCAGCTGGGGAGGGGAAGCTAACTATGGCTACACCTTC. Amino acid sequence: CASSWGGEANYGYTF.

The chain employs TRBV4-2 and TRBJ2-5; the D is unclear. The V end lost 1 base, the J end lost 3 bases, and 6 bases lay between the germline ends. The CDR3 has 13 residues. The germline gives CDR1 LGHNA, CDR2 YNFKEQ. The CDR3 reads CASSQADEETQYF. The CDR3 nucleotides are TGTGCCAGCAGCCAAGCGGACGAAGAGACCCAGTACTTC.